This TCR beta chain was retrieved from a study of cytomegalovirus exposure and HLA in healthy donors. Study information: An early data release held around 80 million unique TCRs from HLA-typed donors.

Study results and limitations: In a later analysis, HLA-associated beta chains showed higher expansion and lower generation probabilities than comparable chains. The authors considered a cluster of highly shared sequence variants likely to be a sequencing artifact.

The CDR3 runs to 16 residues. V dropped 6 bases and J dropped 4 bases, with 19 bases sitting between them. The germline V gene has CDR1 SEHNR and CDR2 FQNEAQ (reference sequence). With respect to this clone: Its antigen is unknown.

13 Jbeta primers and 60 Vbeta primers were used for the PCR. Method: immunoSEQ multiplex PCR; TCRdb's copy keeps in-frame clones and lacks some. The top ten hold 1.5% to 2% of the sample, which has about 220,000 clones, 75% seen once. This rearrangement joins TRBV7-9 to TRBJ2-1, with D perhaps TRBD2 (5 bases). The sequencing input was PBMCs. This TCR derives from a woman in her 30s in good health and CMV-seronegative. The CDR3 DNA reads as TGTGCCAGCAGACCCTCTGGGAGCGGACCTTACAATGAGCAGTTCTTC. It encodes CASRPSGSGPYNEQFF.